Listed here are 23 T cell receptor beta chains from one sample, sequenced in a study of cytomegalovirus exposure and HLA in healthy donors. The PCR employed 60 Vbeta primers together with 13 Jbeta primers. Clones were sequenced by immunoSEQ multiplex PCR, and TCRdb holds only the in-frame ones, with some missing. The table lists 69,000 or so clones, more than 75% of them singletons. Sequencing was performed on PBMCs. These receptors were taken from a man aged 18 to 29 in good health and CMV-seronegative.

The V gene is TRBV2, the J gene TRBJ1-2; 8 nucleotides align to TRBD1. The V gene end was trimmed by 6 bases and the J gene end by 12 bases; junction bases not matched to a gene: 12. Per the germline V gene, CDR1 is SNHLY and CDR2 is FYNNEI. This CDR3 is 13 amino acids long. CDR3 in amino acids: CASRPISDRGNTF. In DNA form, the CDR3 reads TGTGCCAGCAGGCCGATCTCCGACAGGGGCAACACCTTC.

The chain couples TRBV28 to TRBJ1-2; 9 bases line up with TRBD1. CDR1 and CDR2 (germline): MDHEN, SYDVKM. V shed 6 bases and J 8 bases; nucleotides not matched to a gene: 4. This CDR3 has 12 residues. The CDR3 bases are TGTGCCAGCAGAGGGACAGGGAGGGGCTACACCTTC. Its protein product is CASRGTGRGYTF.

J is TRBJ2-1 and V is TRBV18, with 12 bases lining up with TRBD1. V lost 3 bases, J lost 6 bases, and 3 bases stayed unmatched. From germline, CDR1 is KGHSH and CDR2 LQKENI. This CDR3 comprises 15 residues. CDR3 loop: CASSPRDRGLNEQFF. CDR3 nucleotide sequence: TGTGCCAGCTCACCCAGGGACAGGGGGCTCAATGAGCAGTTCTTC.

This clone was seen a single time. This chain links TRBV6-6 with TRBJ2-3, with D maybe TRBD2 (6 bases). From germline, CDR1 is MNHNY and CDR2 SVGAGI (reference sequence). This CDR3 spans 14 amino acids. Trimming cost V 7 bases and J 2 bases, with 13 bases left between them. CDR3 region: CASKPGDYTDTQYF. Here the CDR3 DNA reads TGTGCCAGCAAACCGGGGGATTACACAGATACGCAGTATTTT.

V gene TRBV25-1 combines with J gene TRBJ1-5, with D unresolved. The CDR3 is made up of 14 amino acids. The germline CDR1 and CDR2 sequences are MGHDK and SYGVNS. Trimming pared 4 bases from V and 6 bases from J, leaving 13 bases between. CDR3 sequence: CASSGAEGFQPQHF. The CDR3 DNA sequence: TGTGCCAGCAGTGGGGCGGAGGGTTTTCAGCCCCAGCATTTT.

The CDR3 nucleotides are TGCAGCGTTGAAGACAGGCGCGAATTTAACTATGGCTACACCTTC. This translates into CSVEDRREFNYGYTF. The gene calls are TRBV29-1 and TRBJ1-2; D is unresolved. V was shortened by 0 bases and J by 1 base, with 12 bases between the two germline ends. Germline V CDR1 and CDR2: SQVTM, ANQGSEA. This CDR3 has 15 residues.

V gene TRBV27 combines with J gene TRBJ1-2; maybe TRBD1 (5 bases). Germline loops: CDR1 MNHEY, CDR2 SMNVEV (reference sequence). The CDR3 runs to 12 residues. Trimming stripped 7 bases from V and 6 bases from J, with 12 bases between. The CDR3 region is CASTSGGDGYTF. Here the CDR3 DNA reads TGTGCCAGCACCTCGGGGGGTGATGGCTACACCTTC.

The chain joins TRBV2 to TRBJ2-5, with 9 bases fitting TRBD1. Germline-derived CDR1 and CDR2 are SNHLY and FYNNEI. This CDR3 has 14 amino acids. The V and J ends lost 5 bases and 4 bases, in that order; junction bases with no gene match: 5. The DNA for the CDR3 is TGTGCCAGCAGTCGGGACAGGGTAGGAGAGACCCAGTACTTC. Protein product: CASSRDRVGETQYF.

V and J are TRBV6-1 and TRBJ1-1; TRBD1 is a possible D gene (6 bases). The CDR3 has 12 residues. Germline loops: CDR1 MNHNS, CDR2 SASEGT. V was clipped by 11 bases and J by 1 base, with 11 bases between them. CDR3 in DNA: TGTGCCGAGTCAGGGGCGAACACTGAAGCTTTCTTT. This encodes CAESGANTEAFF.

The rearrangement uses TRBV6-5 and TRBJ1-6; the match to TRBD1 covers 7 bases. V was pared by 8 bases and J by 7 bases, with 5 bases of the junction left unmatched. The V gene's germline CDR1 is MNHEY and CDR2 SVGAGI. The CDR3 totals 13 residues. The CDR3 protein is CASRDSRNSPLHF. Written as DNA, the CDR3 is TGTGCCAGCCGGGACAGCAGGAATTCACCCCTCCACTTT.

The chain uses TRBV18 and TRBJ2-1, with D maybe TRBD1 (5 bases). Trimming stripped 6 bases from V and 4 bases from J, with 22 bases between. There are 17 residues in the CDR3. Germline V gene lookup returns CDR1 KGHSH and CDR2 LQKENI. CDR3 DNA: TGTGCCAGCTCCCCATTACCCCAGGGCTCCGAATACAATGAGCAGTTCTTC. Translating gives CASSPLPQGSEYNEQFF.

This chain joins TRBV30 and TRBJ1-4, with TRBD1 identical over 7 bases. Per germline, CDR1 GTSNPN and CDR2 SVGIG (reference sequence). CDR3 length: 14 amino acids. Trimming cost V 3 bases and J 3 bases; bases outside gene matches: 4. CDR3 region: CAWSRGLANEKLFF. The CDR3, as DNA: TGTGCCTGGAGCAGGGGGTTAGCTAATGAAAAACTGTTTTTT.

This chain uses TRBV7-3 with TRBJ1-1; 7 nucleotides line up with TRBD1. The ends lost 1 base at V and 1 base at J; junction bases unmatched: 9. Germline V gives CDR1 SGHTA, CDR2 FQGTGA. CDR3 size: 17 residues. Here the CDR3 DNA reads TGTGCCAGCAGCTTAAACCGTCGGACAGGAGGGAACACTGAAGCTTTCTTT. This codes for CASSLNRRTGGNTEAFF.

The rearrangement uses TRBV5-6 and TRBJ2-2, with D unclear. With 4 bases removed from V and 1 base from J, the gap between germline ends came to 14 bases. Germline V gives CDR1 SGHDT, CDR2 YYEEEE. This CDR3 region has 16 residues. The CDR3 protein is CASSPRQVRNTGELFF. The CDR3, as DNA: TGTGCCAGCAGCCCCCGGCAGGTCAGGAACACCGGGGAGCTGTTTTTT.

The rearrangement uses TRBV5-1 and TRBJ1-6; 7 positions agree with TRBD1. The CDR3 extends over 15 amino acids. Germline assignment: CDR1 SGHRS and CDR2 YFSETQ. Unmatched junction bases numbered 9, after V lost 3 bases and J lost 9 bases. The CDR3 DNA reads as TGCGCCAGCAGCTACACAGGGGTTAACGGTTCACCCCTCCACTTT. Its protein is CASSYTGVNGSPLHF.

The chain couples TRBV18 to TRBJ1-1, with TRBD1 matching over 8 bases. With 2 bases clipped from V and 4 bases from J, the junction kept 9 bases outside the gene matches. The germline V gene has CDR1 KGHSH and CDR2 LQKENI. CDR3 length equals 16 residues. The CDR3 DNA sequence: TGTGCCAGCTCACCATTTGGGACAGGAGACTTCACTGAAGCTTTCTTT. This translates into CASSPFGTGDFTEAFF. Combining the CDR3 with reference TRBV18 and TRBJ1-1 gives the whole variable domain NAGVMQNPRHLVRRRGQEARLRCSPMKGHSHVYWYRQLPEEGLKFMVYLQKENIIDESGMPKERFSAEFPKEGPSILRIQQVVRGDSAAYFCASSPFGTGDFTEAFFGQGTRLTVV.

The chain couples TRBV19 to TRBJ2-5; TRBD1 agrees at 7 bases. With 1 base clipped from V and 6 bases from J, the junction kept 5 bases outside the gene matches. Germline lookup yields CDR1 LNHDA and CDR2 SQIVND (reference sequence). This CDR3 has 14 residues. CDR3 region: CASSIGQGVKTQYF. In nucleotides, the CDR3 is TGTGCCAGTAGTATAGGGCAGGGGGTGAAGACCCAGTACTTC. The variable domain in full, with the rest retrieved from reference TRBV19 and TRBJ2-5, is DGGITQSPKYLFRKEGQNVTLSCEQNLNHDAMYWYRQDPGQGLRLIYYSQIVNDFQKGDIAEGYSVSREKKESFPLTVTSAQKNPTAFYLCASSIGQGVKTQYFGPGTRLLVL.

The V gene is TRBV5-1, the J gene TRBJ1-6; 7 positions agree with TRBD1. J was trimmed by 7 bases and V by 1 base; bases with no gene match: 5. Germline V lookup: CDR1 SGHRS, CDR2 YFSETQ. The CDR3 contains 15 residues. CDR3 DNA sequence: TGCGCCAGCAGCTTGTCCGGGACAGAGAATTCACCCCTCCACTTT. As protein: CASSLSGTENSPLHF.

The genes are TRBV18 and TRBJ1-4; D is unclear. V was pared by 2 bases and J by 0 bases, with 7 bases between. In germline, CDR1 is KGHSH, CDR2 LQKENI. There are 15 residues in the CDR3. CDR3 in DNA: TGTGCCAGCTCACCAACGGGTCCAACTAATGAAAAACTGTTTTTT. Amino acids: CASSPTGPTNEKLFF.

This CDR3 is CSVGELGIGETQYF. The CDR3 DNA is TGCAGCGTTGGGGAGTTGGGGATAGGAGAGACCCAGTACTTC. The chain couples TRBV29-1 to TRBJ2-5, with D perhaps TRBD2 (5 bases). Germline V lookup: CDR1 SQVTM, CDR2 ANQGSEA. V shed 4 bases and J shed 4 bases, with 16 bases lying between them. The CDR3 is 14 amino acids.

This clone was counted a few times. The V and J genes are TRBV7-8 and TRBJ2-3; D is perhaps TRBD2 (6 bases). Looked up from germline, CDR1 is SGHVS and CDR2 is FQNEAQ. The CDR3 extends over 14 amino acids. Trimming took 0 bases from V and 8 from J, leaving 12 bases between them. The chain's CDR3 is CASSLAPLATTQYF. For the CDR3, the DNA is TGTGCCAGCAGCTTAGCGCCTCTAGCGACTACGCAGTATTTT.

The chain couples TRBV11-2 to TRBJ2-5; TRBD1 might be the D (5 bases). The CDR3 has 16 residues. Trimming shortened V by 1 base and J by 2 bases, and 14 bases separated the two germline ends. The germline CDR1 and CDR2 sequences are SGHAT and FQNNGV. The CDR3: CASSLVGLGHQETQYF. In DNA, the CDR3 is TGTGCCAGCAGCTTAGTAGGCTTGGGGCATCAAGAGACCCAGTACTTC.

This chain uses TRBV7-9 with TRBJ2-1; TRBD1 is a possible D gene (5 bases). V lost 5 bases to trimming and J lost 2 bases, with 16 bases between them. This CDR3 spans 16 amino acids. Germline-derived CDR1 and CDR2 are SEHNR and FQNEAQ (reference sequence). The CDR3 DNA reads as TGTGCCAGCAGCCCGGTGGGCAGGGTACCCTACAATGAGCAGTTCTTC. It encodes CASSPVGRVPYNEQFF. Looking up the rest from reference TRBV7-9 and TRBJ2-1 gives the full variable domain: DTGVSQNPRHKITKRGQNVTFRCDPISEHNRLYWYRQTLGQGPEFLTYFQNEAQLEKSRLLSDRFSAERPKGSFSTLEIQRTEQGDSAMYLCASSPVGRVPYNEQFFGPGTRLTVL.